A single sample is the source of the 28 T cell receptor beta chains below, sequenced in a study of CD8+ T cells in alopecia areata. Extracted RNA was reverse transcribed, and the resulting cDNA served as sequencing template. The method was immunoSEQ multiplex PCR; TCRdb's version includes in-frame clones alone and lacks a portion of them. This sample carries about 150,000 clones, 85% to 90% of them seen once, and the ten largest clones take over 13%. The starting material was CD8+ T cells sorted from blood, obtained at week 0. These receptors were collected from a human donor with alopecia areata.

V is TRBV9 and J is TRBJ2-5, with D tentatively TRBD2 (7 bases). This CDR3 spans 16 amino acids. Trimming stripped 2 bases from V and 1 base from J, with 15 bases between. Germline CDR1 and CDR2: SGDLS and YYNGEE. The CDR3 protein is CASSVYSAGAQETQYF. The CDR3, as DNA: TGTGCCAGCAGCGTTTACTCGGCGGGGGCCCAAGAGACCCAGTACTTC. The complete variable domain, with remaining parts taken from reference TRBV9 and TRBJ2-5, reads DSGVTQTPKHLITATGQRVTLRCSPRSGDLSVYWYQQSLDQGLQFLIQYYNGEERAKGNILERFSAQQFPDLHSELNLSSLELGDSALYFCASSVYSAGAQETQYFGPGTRLLVL.

The chain employs TRBV19 and TRBJ1-1; no clear D. The CDR3 loop spans 12 amino acids. The V gene's germline CDR1 is LNHDA and CDR2 SQIVND (reference sequence). Trimming cost V 4 bases and J 1 base, with 4 bases left between them. CDR3 region: CASSNWNTEAFF. The CDR3 DNA sequence: TGTGCCAGTAGTAACTGGAACACTGAAGCTTTCTTT.

The V call is TRBV5-1, the J call TRBJ2-3, with no clear D. V lost 4 bases and J 5 bases, leaving 20 bases between the germline ends. The CDR3 totals 16 residues. The V gene's germline CDR1 is SGHRS and CDR2 YFSETQ. The CDR3 protein is CASSPTLDATEDTQYF. The DNA for the CDR3 is TGCGCCAGCAGCCCGACACTGGACGCAACTGAAGATACGCAGTATTTT.

The chain has TRBV30 and TRBJ2-5; 7 bases map to TRBD2. The V gene's germline CDR1 is GTSNPN and CDR2 SVGIG (reference sequence). Trimming at V came to 1 base and at J to 1 base, leaving 0 bases not matched to a gene. There are 13 residues in the CDR3. The CDR3 DNA is TGTGCCTGGAGTGGACTAGCCCAAGAGACCCAGTACTTC. Protein sequence: CAWSGLAQETQYF.

This chain uses TRBV14 with TRBJ2-7; D is unresolved. Germline CDR1 SGHDN, CDR2 FVKESK. V lost 4 bases and J 5 bases, leaving 6 bases between the germline ends. This CDR3 is 11 amino acids long. CDR3 residues: CASSLGNEQYF. CDR3 nucleotides: TGTGCCAGCAGCCTGGGAAACGAGCAGTACTTC. Filled out from reference TRBV14 and TRBJ2-7, the complete variable domain reads EAGVTQFPSHSVIEKGQTVTLRCDPISGHDNLYWYRRVMGKEIKFLLHFVKESKQDESGMPNNRFLAERTGGTYSTLKVQPAELEDSGVYFCASSLGNEQYFGPGTRLTVT.

The genes are TRBV15 and TRBJ2-3, with D perhaps matching TRBD1 (7 bases). The CDR3 covers 17 residues. Germline CDR1 and CDR2: LNHNV and YYDKDF (reference sequence). Trimming cost V 2 bases and J 3 bases, with 18 bases left between them. CDR3 loop: CATSRSEDRAGTDTQYF. The CDR3 DNA reads TGTGCCACCAGCAGATCCGAAGACAGGGCGGGAACAGATACGCAGTATTTT.

The chain employs TRBV6-5 and TRBJ1-1; tentatively, D is TRBD1 (6 bases). This CDR3 has 12 residues. The germline CDR1 and CDR2 sequences are MNHEY and SVGAGI. The germline V and J ends were trimmed by 5 bases and 5 bases, with 9 bases remaining between them. The CDR3 nucleotides are TGTGCCAGCAGTACAGGGTATACTGAAGCTTTCTTT. Protein sequence: CASSTGYTEAFF.

The chain joins TRBV14 to TRBJ2-7, with D unclear. The CDR3 spans 15 residues. V lost 4 bases and J lost 2, with 15 bases in between. The germline V gene has CDR1 SGHDN and CDR2 FVKESK. The CDR3 here is CASSPGPEGTYEQYF. The CDR3 DNA is TGTGCCAGCAGCCCCGGGCCAGAAGGGACCTACGAGCAGTACTTC.

A single count supports this clone. Here the CDR3 DNA reads TGTGCCAGCAGCGTAGGGAGAAACACTGAAGCTTTCTTT. Encoded protein: CASSVGRNTEAFF. This chain uses TRBV9 with TRBJ1-1; D ambiguous. Germline V gives CDR1 SGDLS, CDR2 YYNGEE. The germline V and J ends were trimmed by 0 bases and 2 bases, with 5 bases remaining between them. The CDR3 consists of 13 residues.

This chain links TRBV30 with TRBJ1-5; a possible D gene is TRBD1 (6 bases). The V and J ends lost 2 bases and 11 bases respectively, with 16 bases between them. The CDR3 loop spans 13 amino acids. Germline lookup yields CDR1 GTSNPN and CDR2 SVGIG (reference sequence). Written as DNA, the CDR3 is TGTGCCTGGAGTTACTCAGGGGCTTCGGCCCAGCATTTT. Its translation is CAWSYSGASAQHF.

The gene calls are TRBV7-8 and TRBJ2-1; no clear D gene. V was trimmed by 1 base and J by 7 bases, leaving 14 bases between them. The CDR3 sequence is 15 residues long. Germline assignment: CDR1 SGHVS and CDR2 FQNEAQ. CDR3 in amino acids: CASSLVGSDKNEQFF. The DNA for the CDR3 is TGTGCCAGCAGCTTAGTTGGATCGGATAAGAATGAGCAGTTCTTC.

The CDR3 protein is CASSTVNNEQFF. CDR3 nucleotide sequence: TGTGCCAGCAGTACAGTGAACAATGAGCAGTTCTTC. The V call is TRBV25-1, the J call TRBJ2-1; D gene uncertain. CDR3 size: 12 residues. CDR1 and CDR2 from the germline V gene are MGHDK and SYGVNS. V lost 5 bases, J lost 5 bases, and 7 bases lay in between.

The chain links TRBV5-1 to TRBJ2-1; D uncertain. Germline V gene data show CDR1 as SGHRS and CDR2 as YFSETQ. This CDR3 spans 13 amino acids. The germline V and J ends were trimmed by 0 bases and 6 bases, with 7 bases remaining between them. CDR3 region: CASSLASGNEQFF. CDR3 DNA sequence: TGCGCCAGCAGCTTGGCCTCCGGCAATGAGCAGTTCTTC.

This clone was seen only a few times. The chain employs TRBV27 and TRBJ2-1, with unresolved D. Germline V lookup: CDR1 MNHEY, CDR2 SMNVEV (reference sequence). The CDR3 is 12 residues long. V was cut by 3 bases and J by 6 bases, with 6 bases left in between. CDR3: CASSFTANEQFF. Here the CDR3 DNA reads TGTGCCAGCAGTTTTACTGCCAATGAGCAGTTCTTC.

V usage is TRBV5-1 and J usage is TRBJ2-7; 8 nucleotides match TRBD1. The junction had 4 bases not matched to a gene; V was cut back by 0 bases and J by 5 bases. The CDR3 contains 14 residues. The germline V gene encodes CDR1 SGHRS and CDR2 YFSETQ. The DNA of the CDR3 is TGCGCCAGCAGCTTGGGACAGGGGTACGACGAGCAGTACTTC. Protein product: CASSLGQGYDEQYF.

This clone was counted once. V gene TRBV7-8 combines with J gene TRBJ1-2, with 9 bases fitting TRBD1. The ends lost 4 bases at V and 2 bases at J; junction bases unmatched: 8. Looked up from germline, CDR1 is SGHVS and CDR2 is FQNEAQ. The CDR3 runs 16 residues. The CDR3 sequence is CASSSDRGKQNYGYTF. CDR3 nucleotide sequence: TGTGCCAGCAGCTCCGACAGGGGGAAACAAAACTATGGCTACACCTTC.

Concerning this clone: This sample also contains other DNA sequences that code for the same CDR3. The chain has TRBV19 and TRBJ1-5; D call uncertain. V was cut by 2 bases and J by 2 bases, with 7 bases left in between. CDR1 and CDR2 (germline): LNHDA, SQIVND (reference sequence). This CDR3 is built from 14 residues. The CDR3 loop is CASSINSGNQPQHF. DNA for the CDR3: TGTGCCAGTAGTATAAACAGCGGCAATCAGCCCCAGCATTTT. Looking up the rest from reference TRBV19 and TRBJ1-5 gives the full variable domain: DGGITQSPKYLFRKEGQNVTLSCEQNLNHDAMYWYRQDPGQGLRLIYYSQIVNDFQKGDIAEGYSVSREKKESFPLTVTSAQKNPTAFYLCASSINSGNQPQHFGDGTRLSIL.

The J gene is TRBJ2-1, the V gene TRBV7-9; D is unresolved. This CDR3 has 13 residues. Germline values: CDR1 SEHNR, CDR2 FQNEAQ (reference sequence). The V end was cut by 1 base, the J end by 4 bases, with 5 bases between. Here the CDR3 DNA reads TGTGCCAGCAGCTTAGAAGCGTACAATGAGCAGTTCTTC. This translates into CASSLEAYNEQFF.

The DNA of the CDR3 is TGTGCCAGCAGCTCGGGACAGGGGGCGAACACCGGGGAGCTGTTTTTT. This sequence encodes CASSSGQGANTGELFF. V gene TRBV7-9 combines with J gene TRBJ2-2; TRBD1 matches at 11 bases. Germline assignment: CDR1 SEHNR and CDR2 FQNEAQ (reference sequence). V lost 4 bases to trimming and J lost 0 bases; unmatched junction nucleotides: 1. This CDR3 comprises 16 residues.

Note on this clone: The sample carries other DNA sequences with the same CDR3. V and J are TRBV11-2 and TRBJ2-3, with unresolved D. Trimming removed 1 base from V and 3 bases from J, with 2 bases in between. The CDR3 has 12 amino acids. CDR1 is SGHAT and CDR2 is FQNNGV in the germline V gene. CDR3 in amino acids: CASSLGTDTQYF. DNA of the CDR3: TGTGCCAGCAGCTTAGGAACAGATACGCAGTATTTT.

As to this clone: Different DNA sequences within this sample yield the same CDR3. V is TRBV7-3 and J is TRBJ2-2; the D is unclear. Germline V gene data show CDR1 as SGHTA and CDR2 as FQGTGA. The V end lost 5 bases, the J end lost 2 bases, and 3 bases lay between the germline ends. The CDR3 spans 12 residues. The CDR3 sequence: CASSPNTGELFF. CDR3 bases: TGTGCCAGCAGCCCTAACACCGGGGAGCTGTTTTTT.

This clone was recorded only once. V is TRBV7-9 and J is TRBJ2-3; the D is unclear. Germline V gene lookup returns CDR1 SEHNR and CDR2 FQNEAQ (reference sequence). The CDR3 extends over 12 amino acids. The V end was cut by 1 base, the J end by 9 bases, with 8 bases between. For the CDR3, the DNA is TGTGCCAGCAGCTTAGAAGCCGGAACGCAGTATTTT. Residues: CASSLEAGTQYF. Supplemented by reference TRBV7-9 and TRBJ2-3, the full variable domain reads DTGVSQNPRHKITKRGQNVTFRCDPISEHNRLYWYRQTLGQGPEFLTYFQNEAQLEKSRLLSDRFSAERPKGSFSTLEIQRTEQGDSAMYLCASSLEAGTQYFGPGTRLTVL.

The V gene is TRBV7-6, the J gene TRBJ2-2; perhaps D is TRBD1 or TRBD2 (5 bases each). The ends were cut back, 1 base at V and 2 bases at J, with 8 bases in the middle. The CDR3 has 15 amino acids. Looked up from germline, CDR1 is SGHVS and CDR2 is FNYEAQ. CDR3 loop: CASSLVGTNTGELFF. CDR3 nucleotides: TGTGCCAGCAGCTTAGTAGGGACCAACACCGGGGAGCTGTTTTTT.

V gene TRBV27 combines with J gene TRBJ2-7, with D tentatively TRBD2 (7 bases). The CDR3 contains 13 residues. Deletions cut 3 bases from V and 6 bases from J, with 12 bases between. Germline loops: CDR1 MNHEY, CDR2 SMNVEV (reference sequence). The CDR3 region has the DNA TGTGCCAGCAGTTTGCGGGGGCAAGGCGAGCAGTACTTC. Translating it yields CASSLRGQGEQYF.

V usage is TRBV6-5 and J usage is TRBJ2-1; D remains ambiguous. V shed 5 bases and J shed 7 bases, with 9 bases lying between them. CDR3 length: 12 amino acids. The germline V gene has CDR1 MNHEY and CDR2 SVGAGI. The CDR3 protein is CASSPTGNEQFF. In DNA, the CDR3 is TGTGCCAGCAGTCCGACTGGAAATGAGCAGTTCTTC.

In nucleotides, the CDR3 is TGCAGCGTTCTAGGGGTGGGAACCGGGGAGCTGTTTTTT. Translating it yields CSVLGVGTGELFF. The gene calls are TRBV29-1 and TRBJ2-2, with D possibly TRBD1 on 5 matching bases. Germline assignment: CDR1 SQVTM and CDR2 ANQGSEA. The CDR3 spans 13 residues. Trimming cost V 5 bases and J 5 bases, with 12 bases left between them.

This clone has only one observation. The chain has TRBV19 and TRBJ1-1, with 9 bases that match TRBD1. Germline V gene lookup returns CDR1 LNHDA and CDR2 SQIVND (reference sequence). V lost 5 bases to trimming and J lost 1 base; unmatched junction nucleotides: 5. The CDR3 is 15 amino acids. The CDR3 protein is CASSDETGGNTEAFF. CDR3 coding DNA: TGTGCCAGTAGTGACGAGACAGGGGGGAACACTGAAGCTTTCTTT. Variable domain in full (rest from reference TRBV19 and TRBJ1-1): DGGITQSPKYLFRKEGQNVTLSCEQNLNHDAMYWYRQDPGQGLRLIYYSQIVNDFQKGDIAEGYSVSREKKESFPLTVTSAQKNPTAFYLCASSDETGGNTEAFFGQGTRLTVV.

The CDR3 here is CASSLPSGAGELFF. The CDR3 nucleotides are TGTGCCAGCAGCCTTCCGTCCGGGGCCGGGGAGCTGTTTTTT. The genes are TRBV5-6 and TRBJ2-2, with D possibly TRBD2 on 5 matching bases. Germline V gives CDR1 SGHDT, CDR2 YYEEEE. The CDR3 totals 14 residues. The germline V and J ends were trimmed by 4 bases and 6 bases, with 13 bases remaining between them.